The rows below give T cell receptor beta chains drawn from one sample of a study of CD8+ T cells in alopecia areata. Clones were sequenced by immunoSEQ multiplex PCR, and TCRdb holds only the in-frame ones, with some missing. Of under 40,000 clones in the sample, approximately 52% were seen once. The source material was NKG2D-high CD8+ T cells sorted from blood. The receptors were gathered from a human donor with alopecia areata. The CDR3 runs from the conserved cysteine through the conserved F or W. A D gene is named only where the DNA matches it firmly. Expanded clones get a size class; other rows say once, few or many, or leave the size out.

-,-,TRBJ2-1,TRBV7-6,TGTGCCAGCAGCTTGGGCGGGGAGCAGTTCTTC,CASSLGGEQFF
-,-,TRBJ1-5,TRBV2,TGTGCCAGCGGAGATCTTGGTCAGCCCCAGCATTTT,CASGDLGQPQHF
-,-,TRBJ1-4,TRBV7-6,TGTGCCAGCCGGCAGGGAACTAATGAAAAACTGTTTTTT,CASRQGTNEKLFF
-,-,TRBJ1-5,TRBV27,TGTGCCAGCAGTTTATCTTATCGACAGCCCCAGCATTTT,CASSLSYRQPQHF
-,TRBD2,TRBJ2-7,TRBV27,TGTGCCAGCAGGAAAGCGGGAGGTGCCTCCTACGAGCAGTACTTC,CASRKAGGASYEQYF
once,-,TRBJ2-7,TRBV4-1,TGCGCCAGCAGCCATCTCTTCGGGGGAAACGAGCAGTACTTC,CASSHLFGGNEQYF
-,TRBD2,TRBJ2-7,TRBV7-9,TGTGCCAGCACCACGGGAGGGATCATCTACGAGCAGTACTTC,CASTTGGIIYEQYF
-,-,TRBJ2-1,TRBV9,TGTGCCAGCAGCGTAGGTATTTGGTATGGGCAAACCTACAATGAGCAGTTCTTC,CASSVGIWYGQTYNEQFF
-,-,TRBJ1-5,TRBV2,TGTGCCAGCAATGAGGGGATGGGGCAGCCCCAGCATTTT,CASNEGMGQPQHF
few,TRBD2,TRBJ2-2,TRBV27,TGTGCCAGCAGTTTCGGCGGGAGCGCCGGGGAGCTGTTTTTT,CASSFGGSAGELFF
-,TRBD1,TRBJ1-1,TRBV19,TGTGCCAGTAGTCCCCGGACAGGCTATTTTGAAGCTTTCTTT,CASSPRTGYFEAFF
-,-,TRBJ2-5,TRBV5-6,TGTGCCAGCAGCTTGAGCATGCGGTACCAAGAGACCCAGTACTTC,CASSLSMRYQETQYF
-,TRBD1,TRBJ1-1,TRBV19,TGTGCCAGTCGGACAGGGAACACTGAAGCTTTCTTT,CASRTGNTEAFF
-,-,TRBJ1-1,TRBV7-9,TGTGCCAGCAGCCCCGAGGCCGGAATGAACACTGAAGCTTTCTTT,CASSPEAGMNTEAFF